Given below is one TCR beta chain in context. The sample is drawn from a study of OX40 agonist ivuxolimab in advanced cancers. On the study more broadly: Participants averaged about 60 years of age (range roughly 23 to 80) and were over 75% male. Patients with prior anti-PD-1, anti-PD-L1 or anti-CTLA-4 therapy were eligible; approximately 40% had some.

The protocol was immunoSEQ multiplex PCR, while the TCRdb copy is restricted to in-frame clones and leaves out a portion. The data show tens of thousands of clones, 80% to 90% seen once. With V trimmed by 3 bases and J by 6 bases, 10 bases remained unmatched. The CDR3 length is 16 residues. Germline V lookup: CDR1 KGHSH, CDR2 LQKENI. The rearrangement uses TRBV18 and TRBJ2-2; 7 nucleotides agree with TRBD1. The sample consisted of CD4+ or CD8+ T cells sorted from blood, taken in a trial of the OX40 agonist ivuxolimab. This receptor was taken from an adult with an advanced solid tumor such as melanoma, head and neck, liver or kidney cancer. The CDR3 nucleotides read TGTGCCAGCTCACCCACGACAGGGCCTCCGCCCGGGGAGCTGTTTTTT. Its protein is CASSPTTGPPPGELFF.